A selection of T cell receptor beta chains follows, all from one sample in a study of blood T cell repertoires in COVID-19. Only in-frame clones appear in the TCRdb table, and some are missing; sequencing was by immunoSEQ multiplex PCR. Counted here are around 400,000 clones, around 87% occurring once; the ten biggest clones make up less than 11%. The material sequenced was peripheral blood. These receptors were taken from a woman younger than 45 with COVID-19, enrolled during active disease. Each CDR3 is given with its conserved first and last residue. A D gene is named only where the DNA matches it firmly. Rows may omit the clone size; those that give it use once, few, many or a size class.

clone size: -
J gene: TRBJ1-1
D gene: -
V gene: TRBV19
CDR3 DNA: TGTGCCAGTAGTATATTTAAAGGACAGCAAGACACTGAAGCTTTCTTT
CDR3 protein: CASSIFKGQQDTEAFF

clone size: -
J gene: TRBJ1-5
D gene: TRBD1
V gene: TRBV2
CDR3 DNA: TGTGCCAGCAGTGACGGCAGGGGGCATCAGCCCCAGCATTTT
CDR3 protein: CASSDGRGHQPQHF

clone size: -
J gene: TRBJ2-1
D gene: -
V gene: TRBV15
CDR3 DNA: TGTGCCACCAGCAGGGCCGGGACTCTTAACAATGAGCAGTTCTTC
CDR3 protein: CATSRAGTLNNEQFF

clone size: -
J gene: TRBJ2-1
D gene: TRBD2
V gene: TRBV3-1/TRBV3-2
CDR3 DNA: TGTGCCAGCAGCGAATTCCGGGAGGACCGCCTGTTCTTC
CDR3 protein: CASSEFREDRLFF

clone size: -
J gene: TRBJ2-7
D gene: -
V gene: TRBV7-8
CDR3 DNA: TGTGCCAGCAGCTTCTCTTTCCCAGGAGGTGGGGAGCAGTACTTC
CDR3 protein: CASSFSFPGGGEQYF

clone size: -
J gene: TRBJ2-1
D gene: TRBD1
V gene: TRBV18
CDR3 DNA: TGTGCCAGCTCACCACTACAGGGGACGAATGAGCAGTTCTTC
CDR3 protein: CASSPLQGTNEQFF

clone size: -
J gene: TRBJ1-4
D gene: -
V gene: TRBV9
CDR3 DNA: TGTGCCAGCAGCGTAATGCCTAGCAGGGGCCCTGAAAAACTGTTTTTT
CDR3 protein: CASSVMPSRGPEKLFF

clone size: -
J gene: TRBJ2-3
D gene: TRBD2
V gene: TRBV27
CDR3 DNA: TGTGCCAGCAGTTTATCGGGGACTAGCGCTAGCACAGATACGCAGTATTTT
CDR3 protein: CASSLSGTSASTDTQYF

clone size: -
J gene: TRBJ1-2
D gene: -
V gene: TRBV12-3/TRBV12-4
CDR3 DNA: TGTGCCAGCAACGGGGGAGAAGCCCTCGGCTACACCTTC
CDR3 protein: CASNGGEALGYTF

clone size: once
J gene: TRBJ2-5
D gene: TRBD1
V gene: TRBV19
CDR3 DNA: TGTGCCAGTAGTGCCGGGACAGGGGAAGAGACCCAGTACTTC
CDR3 protein: CASSAGTGEETQYF

clone size: -
J gene: TRBJ2-4
D gene: TRBD2
V gene: TRBV27
CDR3 DNA: TGTGCCAGCAGTTGGGGACTAGCGGGGCTAGCCAAAAACATTCAGTACTTC
CDR3 protein: CASSWGLAGLAKNIQYF

clone size: once
J gene: TRBJ1-1
D gene: TRBD1
V gene: TRBV2
CDR3 DNA: TGTGCCAGCAGCGACAGGGAGGCGGAGAACACTGAAGCTTTCTTT
CDR3 protein: CASSDREAENTEAFF

clone size: -
J gene: TRBJ2-1
D gene: -
V gene: TRBV5-1
CDR3 DNA: TGCGCCAGCAGCCCTGGCCCCACCAATGAGCAGTTCTTC
CDR3 protein: CASSPGPTNEQFF

clone size: -
J gene: TRBJ1-5
D gene: -
V gene: TRBV24-1
CDR3 DNA: TGTGCCACTAGCGAACCGGGCAATCAGCCCCAGCATTTT
CDR3 protein: CATSEPGNQPQHF